The 32 T cell receptor beta chains listed next were all sequenced from one sample in a study of regulatory T cells in long-lasting Graves disease. Time point meaning: persistent/refractory GD, antithyroid drugs over 5 years with positive TRAb. The TCR library was made from RNA extracted from PBMCs. To make TCR beta libraries, researchers used iRepertoire HTBI primers and Arm-PCR of CDR3 regions. From the multiplex PCR reads, TCRdb called clonotypes with MiXCR, one entry per CDR3 protein. The profile shows 450,000 or so distinct CDR3 sequences, about 22% of them singletons. Sequences were derived from peripheral blood mononuclear cells (PBMCs), sampled when the disease was refractory, from a patient treated with antithyroid drugs. These receptors were collected from a female donor with Graves disease.

At least ten counts were recorded for this clonotype. J is TRBJ1-1 and V is TRBV6-1, with D uncertain. With 8 bases removed from V and 3 bases from J, the gap between germline ends came to 7 bases. CDR1 MNHNS and CDR2 SASEGT come from the germline V gene. This CDR3 region has 11 residues. CDR3 region: CASVRYTEAFF. CDR3 DNA: TGTGCCAGCGTTAGGTACACTGAAGCTTTCTTT.

This clonotype was recorded a few times. This sequence joins TRBV9 and TRBJ2-2; possibly TRBD1 for D (6 bases). The CDR3 length is 16 residues. V was shortened by 2 bases and J by 7 bases, with 18 bases between the two germline ends. Looked up from germline, CDR1 is SGDLS and CDR2 is YYNGEE. The CDR3 reads CASSVGPGTSGGELFF. CDR3 in DNA: TGTGCCAGCAGCGTTGGACCCGGGACATCCGGCGGGGAGCTGTTTTTT.

As to this clonotype: This may be a read error: a much more frequent sequence differs by one nucleotide. Since the CDR3 does not end with the conserved phenylalanine or tryptophan, this likely comes from a read error. The CDR3 sequence: CSVGQANTGELFL. Written as DNA, the CDR3 is TGCAGCGTTGGACAGGCGAACACCGGGGAGCTGTTTTTG. The chain has TRBV29-1 and TRBJ2-2, with D possibly matching TRBD1 (6 bases). The V gene's germline CDR1 is SQVTM and CDR2 ANQGSEA. The V and J ends lost 4 bases and 0 bases respectively, with 6 bases between them. This CDR3 contains 13 residues.

This clonotype was seen a handful of times. The chain employs TRBV15 and TRBJ2-2; tentatively, D is TRBD2 (5 bases). The CDR3 consists of 13 residues. Germline V gene sequence: CDR1 LNHNV, CDR2 YYDKDF (reference sequence). V was pared by 4 bases and J by 6 bases, with 9 bases between. This CDR3 reads CATSIGGAGELFF. As DNA, the CDR3 is TGTGCCACCAGCATAGGAGGCGCCGGGGAGCTGTTTTTT.

The count of this clonotype is one. A read error may be the cause here, since a much bigger clone is one base away. The V gene is TRBV6-5, the J gene TRBJ1-2; unclear D gene. Germline CDR1 reads MNHEY; CDR2 reads SVGAGI. This CDR3 has 14 residues. The V end was cut by 0 bases, the J end by 3 bases, with 8 bases between. For the CDR3, the DNA is TGTGCCAGCAGTTACTCGGCAGATGACTATGGCTACACCTTC. Protein sequence: CASSYSADDYGYTF.

The J gene is TRBJ2-7, the V gene TRBV11-1; 7 bases align to TRBD2. V lost 3 bases and J lost 3; bases outside the gene matches: 5. Germline lookup yields CDR1 SGHAT and CDR2 FQDESV (reference sequence). This CDR3 has 14 residues. CDR3 in amino acids: CASSFEASGYEQYF. Here the CDR3 DNA reads TGTGCCAGCAGCTTCGAGGCTAGCGGCTACGAGCAGTACTTC.

This clonotype was detected ten times or more. The V call is TRBV12-3 or TRBV12-4, the J call TRBJ2-7; 8 bases agree with TRBD2. The CDR3 covers 16 residues. The trim removed 2 bases at V and 3 bases at J, leaving 9 bases unmatched. CDR3 bases: TGTGCCAGCAGTTTAACACCGGGGGGGATTCTCTACGAGCAGTACTTC. Translated: CASSLTPGGILYEQYF.

This clonotype was counted only a few times. The chain employs TRBV7-9 and TRBJ2-7, with D possibly matching TRBD1 (6 bases). The germline V and J ends were trimmed by 7 bases and 4 bases, with 14 bases remaining between them. The CDR3 is made up of 13 amino acids. In germline, CDR1 is SEHNR, CDR2 FQNEAQ (reference sequence). The CDR3 is CASTGDTKYEQYF. CDR3 nucleotide sequence: TGTGCCAGCACCGGGGACACAAAATACGAGCAGTACTTC.

This clonotype was seen more than once but under ten times. The rearrangement joins TRBV12-3 or TRBV12-4 to TRBJ1-3; D perhaps matches TRBD1 (5 bases). The V end lost 5 bases, the J end lost 0 bases, and 14 bases lay between the germline ends. CDR3 length: 16 residues. The CDR3 loop reads CASSRSTVSSGNTIYF. DNA for the CDR3: TGTGCCAGCAGTCGCTCGACAGTCTCCTCTGGAAACACCATATATTTT.

The gene calls are TRBV5-6 and TRBJ1-1, with a weak D call TRBD1 (6 bases). V dropped 2 bases and J dropped 12 bases, with 17 bases sitting between them. The CDR3 is 13 amino acids. The germline V gene encodes CDR1 SGHDT and CDR2 YYEEEE. This CDR3 is CASSFERGHLPFF. For the CDR3, the DNA is TGTGCCAGCAGCTTTGAACGGGGACACCTCCCTTTCTTT.

This clonotype was observed a handful of times. This chain links TRBV7-2 with TRBJ2-2; D is undetermined. This CDR3 spans 15 amino acids. Trimming pared 5 bases from V and 4 bases from J, leaving 14 bases between. Germline-derived CDR1 and CDR2 are SGHTA and FQGNSA. CDR3: CASSPDLLGTGELFF. The CDR3 DNA sequence: TGTGCCAGCAGCCCTGATTTACTTGGCACCGGGGAGCTGTTTTTT.

The chain carries TRBV7-3 and TRBJ2-7, with TRBD2 identical over 8 bases. V dropped 2 bases and J dropped 5; count of bases not matched to a gene: 2. CDR3 length equals 13 residues. Germline V gene data show CDR1 as SGHTA and CDR2 as FQGTGA. CDR3 loop: CASSLETSDEQYF. The CDR3 nucleotides read TGTGCCAGCAGCTTAGAGACTAGCGACGAGCAGTACTTC. Based on the CDR3 plus reference TRBV7-3 and TRBJ2-7, the full variable domain is GAGVSQTPSNKVTEKGKYVELRCDPISGHTALYWYRQSLGQGPEFLIYFQGTGAADDSGLPNDRFFAVRPEGSVSTLKIQRTERGDSAVYLCASSLETSDEQYFGPGTRLTVT.

This clonotype came up many times. This sequence joins TRBV6-5 and TRBJ1-1; D perhaps matches TRBD1 (6 bases). Looked up from germline, CDR1 is MNHEY and CDR2 is SVGAGI. V lost 2 bases and J 1 base, leaving 8 bases between the germline ends. The CDR3 contains 14 residues. The CDR3: CASSYQGTNTEAFF. The CDR3 DNA follows: TGTGCCAGCAGTTACCAGGGGACGAACACTGAAGCTTTCTTT.

This clonotype was found a few times. The chain couples TRBV6-1 to TRBJ2-7, with 7 bases matching TRBD2. The CDR3 runs to 15 residues. The germline gives CDR1 MNHNS, CDR2 SASEGT. Trimming removed 5 bases from V and 4 bases from J; junction bases left unmatched: 11. The CDR3 loop reads CASSPLAETGYEQYF. The CDR3 DNA reads TGTGCCAGCAGTCCCCTAGCGGAGACGGGGTACGAGCAGTACTTC.

The chain joins TRBV6-5 to TRBJ1-4; TRBD1 might be the D (6 bases). CDR3 length: 18 amino acids. Germline V gene lookup returns CDR1 MNHEY and CDR2 SVGAGI. The V end was cut by 2 bases, the J end by 7 bases, with 23 bases between. The CDR3 nucleotides read TGTGCCAGCAGTTACGGGGGGGGCCCAGGGGCTGAGGGTGAAAAACTGTTTTTT. Protein: CASSYGGGPGAEGEKLFF.

The chain links TRBV5-5 to TRBJ1-1; perhaps TRBD1 as D (5 bases). Per the germline V gene, CDR1 is SGHKS and CDR2 is YYEKEE (reference sequence). CDR3 length: 12 amino acids. V was pared by 2 bases and J by 7 bases, with 9 bases between. The CDR3 loop reads CASSFRQIEAFF. As DNA, the CDR3 is TGTGCCAGCAGCTTCCGACAGATTGAAGCTTTCTTT.

A note on this clonotype: A much larger clonotype is one base distant, so this may be a read error. V usage is TRBV7-2 and J usage is TRBJ1-2; D is unclear. CDR1 is SGHTA and CDR2 is FQGNSA in the germline V gene. V lost 1 base, J lost 6 bases, and 9 bases lay in between. This CDR3 has 13 amino acids. CDR3 DNA sequence: TGTGCCAGCAGCTTAGAGGCGGGAAATGGCTACACCTTC. Translated, it gives CASSLEAGNGYTF.

V usage is TRBV14 and J usage is TRBJ2-6, with D uncertain. V was clipped by 3 bases and J by 0 bases, with 3 bases between them. The germline gives CDR1 SGHDN, CDR2 FVKESK. The CDR3 totals 14 residues. CDR3 sequence reads: CASSHRSGANVLTF. In nucleotides, the CDR3 is TGTGCCAGCAGCCATCGCTCTGGGGCCAACGTCCTGACTTTC.

This chain links TRBV2 with TRBJ1-4; 10 bases agree with TRBD1. The CDR3 extends over 15 amino acids. Trimming at V came to 5 bases and at J to 7 bases, leaving 7 bases not matched to a gene. CDR1 is SNHLY, CDR2 FYNNEI, per germline. CDR3 coding DNA: TGTGCCAGCAGTAGACAGGGGGCTAAGCGTGAAAAACTGTTTTTT. Encoded protein: CASSRQGAKREKLFF.

This clonotype was seen many times. V is TRBV11-2 and J is TRBJ1-1; D gene unclear. CDR3 size: 16 residues. V was shortened by 0 bases and J by 1 base, with 12 bases between the two germline ends. In germline, CDR1 is SGHAT, CDR2 FQNNGV. DNA of the CDR3: TGTGCCAGCAGCTTAGATAACCCTGTTCCGAACACTGAAGCTTTCTTT. Amino acids: CASSLDNPVPNTEAFF.

This clonotype has only a few counts. The chain uses TRBV3-1 and TRBJ1-2, with TRBD1 as a possible D gene (5 bases). V shed 0 bases and J shed 8 bases, with 16 bases lying between them. Germline V gives CDR1 LGHDT, CDR2 YNNKEL (reference sequence). This CDR3 spans 15 amino acids. The CDR3 coding sequence is TGTGCCAGCAGCCAAGAGGGAGGGGCCGCTGGAGGCTACACCTTC. Encoded protein: CASSQEGGAAGGYTF. Looking up the rest from reference TRBV3-1 and TRBJ1-2 gives the full variable domain: DTAVSQTPKYLVTQMGNDKSIKCEQNLGHDTMYWYKQDSKKFLKIMFSYNNKELIINETVPNRFSPKSPDKAHLNLHINSLELGDSAVYFCASSQEGGAAGGYTFGSGTRLTVV.

The chain carries TRBV2 and TRBJ2-3; 11 bases map to TRBD2. The CDR3 totals 16 residues. The V gene end was trimmed by 8 bases and the J gene end by 5 bases; junction bases not matched to a gene: 12. Germline V lookup: CDR1 SNHLY, CDR2 FYNNEI. The CDR3 DNA reads TGTGCCAGCGTCGGGGATATAGCGGGGGGGCTAGATACGCAGTATTTT. Protein product: CASVGDIAGGLDTQYF.

This clonotype showed up just a few times. This chain connects TRBV11-2 to TRBJ2-7; the match to TRBD2 covers 11 bases. CDR1 is SGHAT and CDR2 is FQNNGV in the germline V gene. Unmatched junction bases numbered 10, after V lost 5 bases and J lost 7 bases. This CDR3 region has 15 residues. In DNA, the CDR3 is TGTGCCAGCAGCCGGATAGCGGGGGGGCCAGGGGAGCAGTACTTC. This sequence encodes CASSRIAGGPGEQYF.

The CDR3 DNA reads TGCAGTGCTTCTGGAGGGGGGGGGGGAAACACCATATATTTT. This codes for CSASGGGGGNTIYF. The rearrangement uses TRBV20-1 and TRBJ1-3; D might be TRBD1 (6 bases). Germline loops: CDR1 DFQATT, CDR2 SNEGSKA (reference sequence). V dropped 5 bases and J dropped 4 bases, with 15 bases sitting between them. This CDR3 has 14 residues.

Worth noting for this clonotype: A read error is possible here, since a much larger clone lies one base away. This chain uses TRBV6-1 with TRBJ2-5; 7 bases agree with TRBD1. In germline, CDR1 is MNHNS, CDR2 SASEGT. CDR3 size: 16 residues. The CDR3 reads CASRLGTGAAQETRYF. DNA of the CDR3: TGTGCCAGCAGACTGGGAACAGGGGCAGCTCAAGAGACCCGGTACTTC.

This clonotype showed up just a few times. This chain uses TRBV29-1 with TRBJ1-4; possibly TRBD1 for D (5 bases). V was clipped by 7 bases and J by 7 bases, with 16 bases between them. This CDR3 is 13 amino acids long. Germline V CDR1 and CDR2: SQVTM, ANQGSEA. The CDR3 region has the DNA TGCAGCGGGCAGGGAGTGGGAGGTGAAAAACTGTTTTTT. This gives the protein CSGQGVGGEKLFF. The entire variable domain, with the rest obtained from reference TRBV29-1 and TRBJ1-4, is as follows: SAVISQKPSRDICQRGTSLTIQCQVDSQVTMMFWYRQQPGQSLTLIATANQGSEATYESGFVIDKFPISRPNLTFSTLTVSNMSPEDSSIYLCSGQGVGGEKLFFGSGTQLSVL.

There are a few counts of this clonotype. In this CDR3 the conserved last residue, phenylalanine or tryptophan, is missing, so a read error is likely. This chain connects TRBV12-3 or TRBV12-4 to TRBJ2-7; TRBD2 matches 15 bases. CDR3 size: 14 residues. The J segment lost 2 bases and the V segment lost 8 bases, leaving 1 base of the junction unmatched. The CDR3 loop is CASGLAGGAYEQYL. For the CDR3, the DNA is TGTGCCAGCGGACTAGCGGGGGGGGCCTACGAGCAGTACCTC.

This chain uses TRBV3-1 with TRBJ2-3; TRBD2 agrees at 8 bases. The germline gives CDR1 LGHDT, CDR2 YNNKEL (reference sequence). The CDR3 length is 13 residues. The junction had 3 bases not matched to a gene; V was cut back by 3 bases and J by 7 bases. This CDR3 is CASSQRGVYTQYF. CDR3 DNA: TGTGCCAGCAGCCAGCGGGGGGTATATACGCAGTATTTT.

This chain joins TRBV7-9 and TRBJ2-2; no definite D call. Trimming removed 6 bases at V and 1 base at J, with 9 bases between. Germline CDR1 is SEHNR and CDR2 is FQNEAQ (reference sequence). CDR3 length: 14 amino acids. The CDR3 is CASRGELNTGELFF. The CDR3 DNA reads as TGTGCCAGCAGGGGTGAACTGAACACCGGGGAGCTGTTTTTT.

Points on this clonotype: Here the CDR3 omits its conserved ending phenylalanine or tryptophan, so a read error is the likely source. No DNA is shown, since the ends of the CDR3 on it are uncertain; the CDR3 is the one TCRdb lists. The chain joins TRBV12-3 or TRBV12-4 to TRBJ1-1; the table's D call, TRBD1, was not checked against the DNA. The CDR3 extends over 13 residues, inclusive of both ends. The CDR3 sequence: CASSSSPGQGFFS.

This clonotype occurred a few times. One junction end does not reproduce the germline sequence, and a read error may be involved. The rearrangement joins TRBV14 to TRBJ2-5, with 9 bases matching TRBD2. Germline loops: CDR1 SGHDN, CDR2 FVKESK. The CDR3 has 15 residues. The CDR3: CASGGLASRQESQYF. In DNA form, the CDR3 reads TGTGCCAGCGGGGGACTAGCTTCCCGTCAAGAGTCCCAGTACTTC. The variable domain in full, with the rest retrieved from reference TRBV14 and TRBJ2-5, is EAGVTQFPSHSVIEKGQTVTLRCDPISGHDNLYWYRRVMGKEIKFLLHFVKESKQDESGMPNNRFLAERTGGTYSTLKVQPAELEDSGVYFCASGGLASRQESQYFGPGTRLLVL.

Only a few counts were recorded for this clonotype. The rearrangement joins TRBV2 to TRBJ2-2, with 12 positions matching TRBD2. Germline CDR1 is SNHLY and CDR2 is FYNNEI. With V trimmed by 6 bases and J by 4 bases, 6 bases remained unmatched. The CDR3 loop spans 16 amino acids. The CDR3 loop is CASRPTSGGFTGELFF. In DNA form, the CDR3 reads TGTGCCAGCAGGCCGACTAGCGGGGGATTCACCGGGGAGCTGTTTTTT. Full variable domain (missing parts from reference TRBV2 and TRBJ2-2): EPEVTQTPSHQVTQMGQEVILRCVPISNHLYFYWYRQILGQKVEFLVSFYNNEISEKSEIFDDQFSVERPDGSNFTLKIRSTKLEDSAMYFCASRPTSGGFTGELFFGEGSRLTVL.